Listed here is a single T cell receptor (beta chain). This sample was included in a study of shared T cell receptors in the human thymus. Clones were sequenced by immunoSEQ multiplex PCR, and TCRdb holds only the in-frame ones, with some missing. The profile shows about 540,000 clones, around 82% of them singletons. Germline assignment: CDR1 MNHEY and CDR2 SVGAGI. The CDR3 loop spans 15 amino acids. With 4 bases removed from V and 4 bases from J, the gap between germline ends came to 14 bases. The same data also contributed to another study, on human thymus T cells. As that study records: Repertoires from thymus and blood appeared to show biased V and J gene usage. A high degree of thymic repertoire overlap among unrelated individuals was reported in related research.

Sample: thymocytes. This rearrangement joins TRBV6-5 to TRBJ2-1; tentative D call: TRBD2 (6 bases). The sequence derives from a boy under two years old with a congenital heart defect. Here the CDR3 DNA reads TGTGCCAGCAGTTCCTTGGCGGGGTTATACAATGAGCAGTTCTTC. It is translated as CASSSLAGLYNEQFF.